This T cell receptor beta chain was observed in a study of T cell changes during pregnancy in multiple sclerosis. Clones were sequenced by immunoSEQ multiplex PCR, and TCRdb holds only the in-frame ones, with some missing. The profile covers around 36,000 clones, with more than 85% appearing a single time and approximately 7.8% taken by the ten largest. CDR1 is LNHDA and CDR2 is SQIVND in the germline V gene (reference sequence). The CDR3 has 16 residues. V shed 3 bases and J 0 bases; nucleotides not matched to a gene: 4. The genes are TRBV19 and TRBJ2-1, with 8 bases matching TRBD2. This clonotype was sampled from a female donor with multiple sclerosis, enrolled in a pregnancy study. The starting material was CD8+ T cells from peripheral blood mononuclear cells, obtained before pregnancy. The CDR3 region has the DNA TGTGCCAGTAGTATTGGGCTAGCGGGCTCCTACAATGAGCAGTTCTTC. The encoded protein is CASSIGLAGSYNEQFF.